This TCR beta chain came from a study of Graves' ophthalmopathy and Graves' hyperthyroidism (dated by TCRdb to about 2018). In the study overall: Peripheral blood was collected at initial diagnosis, before any treatment. The study used TCR beta repertoire signatures to distinguish Graves' ophthalmopathy from Graves' hyperthyroidism and to predict progression to ophthalmopathy. In total, some 140 blood samples were TCR-sequenced: 43 ophthalmopathy, some 75 hyperthyroidism and some 17 hyperthyroidism-to-ophthalmopathy patients. To explore V-J signatures that distinguish ophthalmopathy from hyperthyroidism, a discovery set of about a hundred patients was enrolled, made up of 40 to 45 with ophthalmopathy and 55 to 65 with stable hyperthyroidism. An independent validation cohort was composed of around 19 hyperthyroidism patients and about 16 patients who later progressed from hyperthyroidism to ophthalmopathy. In five to seven hyperthyroidism patients, the T-cell repertoire of thyroid tissue was compared with the T-cell repertoire of blood. Following sample collection, hyperthyroidism patients were given methimazole at a starting dose of 30 mg daily, and ophthalmopathy patients were given high-dose intravenous methylprednisolone. The paper as a whole reports these results and caveats: Sample size was not predetermined statistically, and investigators were not blinded to group allocation. In validation, the model predicted ophthalmopathy progression with about 70% sensitivity and around 72% specificity; roughly eleven predicted patients were CT-confirmed with GO in a median of about 7.1 months. Among expanded thyroid clonotypes with frequency above 0.001, most also showed up in blood, which suggests that blood repertoires may reflect the thyroid immune response. In cross-validation, the 13-signature model distinguished ophthalmopathy from stable hyperthyroidism with 85% to 90% sensitivity and just under 84% specificity, and in the test set the corresponding values were roughly 80% and 76%.

Patients with ophthalmopathy had moderately to severely active disease, with a Clinical Activity Score of 3 or more, a NOSPECS grade of 4 or more, and a disease duration of less than 3 months. Patients were excluded if they had other autoimmune diseases, uncontrolled infections, pregnancy or lactation. Clinical symptoms, serum thyroxine, TRAb, thyroid ultrasound and orbital computed tomography were used for diagnosis. Using Ficoll-Paque density gradient centrifugation, PBMCs were isolated from less than 11 ml of fresh peripheral blood. Total RNA was extracted using Trizol reagent, and RNA quality was checked on an Agilent 2100 Bioanalyzer. For repertoire sequencing, the TCR beta CDR3 regions were amplified from RNA transcripts. The first round was an RT-PCR using HTBI primers with the Qiagen OneStep RT-PCR kit, and this first round was followed by a second-round multiplex PCR, then size selection and purification. Libraries were sequenced on an Illumina HiSeq2000 using paired-end 100 bp reads. Per the source publication's procedure: SOAPnuke was used for read processing, and reads with adapters, uncalled bases, a mean Phred below 15, or no exact constant-primer or identifier match were discarded. COPE v1.2.5 was used to merge high-quality paired reads. Each unique nucleotide sequence was treated as a clonotype, and MiTCR v1.1 was used to align the clonotypes to the IMGT TRB V, D and J references. Analysis was restricted to V-J combinations with a frequency above 0.0001, which covered about 99% of repertoires. For each V-J combination, a TCR clonal expansion and chaos score was defined as the ratio of F50 clonal expansion to chaos observed in the TCRdist matrix. Welch's t-statistics and random forest were used to narrow the features down to more than 10 V-J combinations, which were then fed into a naive Bayes classifier. Thyroid-blood repertoire similarity was quantified with the Morisita-Horn index. TCRdb itself trimmed the public reads at Q25 with fastp, ran MiXCR and retained productive beta chains. One record per CDR3 amino acid sequence lists the most common genes and DNA. These V and J calls derive from TCRdb rather than the authors' analysis. The sample has fewer than 350,000 distinct CDR3 sequences on record, roughly 15% of them singletons. The ten top clones hold around an eighth of the sample.

Between the V and J ends, shortened by 3 bases and 7 bases respectively, the junction contains 7 bases. Taken from the germline V gene, the CDR1 and CDR2 loops are SGHTA and FQGNSA. From the cysteine up to the phenylalanine, the CDR3 has a length of 11 residues. The sequence is cut down to CDR3 DNA, 33 bases in frame from base 1. This clonotype was detected a few times. Its antigen is still unknown. It has no much larger one-base neighbor in the sample; base qualities were not kept. This clonotype was sampled from an adult man with Graves' ophthalmopathy. Source material: peripheral blood. This sequence uses TRBV7-2 and TRBJ2-7; the D gene is possibly TRBD1, with 5 bases matching. The CDR3 region has the sequence CASSLTDEQYF. The sequence in DNA is TGTGCCAGCAGCTTGACAGATGAGCAGTACTTC.